Shown below are 29 T cell receptor beta chains from a single sample sequenced in a study of Tregs in tolerant kidney transplant recipients. Using immunoSEQ multiplex PCR, the repertoire was profiled, and TCRdb retains in-frame clones only, with some absent. Here the sample table reports roughly 48,000 clones. Source: CD4+ T cells from blood, taken before the transplant. The receptors derive from a human donor who received a combined kidney and bone marrow transplant.

CDR3 protein: CASSLTGSQETQYF. Incomplete CDR3 DNA: TGTGCCAGCAGCTTAACAGGAAGCCAAGAGACC. The chain joins TRBV7-9 to TRBJ2-5; TRBD1 is a possible D gene (5 bases). The read terminates 3 residues ahead of where the CDR3 ends, so the germline J gene completes it. The germline V gene encodes CDR1 SEHNR and CDR2 FQNEAQ (reference sequence). This CDR3 contains 14 residues. The V end was cut by 2 bases, the J end by 1 base, with 8 bases between.

Worth noting for this clone: The sequenced fragment ends 3 residues before the CDR3 boundary, so the rest is inferred from the germline J gene. V and J are TRBV5-1 and TRBJ2-7, with 14 bases matching TRBD2. The germline V gene encodes CDR1 SGHRS and CDR2 YFSETQ. This CDR3 contains 18 residues. V was pared by 4 bases and J by 4 bases, with 13 bases of the junction left unmatched. The part of the CDR3 DNA that was read is TGCGCCAGCAGCACAAGACTAGCGGGAGGGCCGGGCGGTTACGAG. Encoded protein: CASSTRLAGGPGGYE. The full CDR3 protein is CASSTRLAGGPGGYEQYF.

The CDR3: CASSSLAGGREQYF. The DNA read from the CDR3 is TGTGCCAGCAGCTCCCTAGCGGGAGGGCGCGAG. The chain links TRBV11-2 to TRBJ2-7; 12 bases fit TRBD2. Read data end 3 residues before the CDR3 end; the end is taken from the germline J gene. Germline assignment: CDR1 SGHAT and CDR2 FQNNGV. V was pared by 4 bases and J by 6 bases, with 4 bases of the junction left unmatched. The CDR3 contains 14 residues.

Regarding this clone: The missing CDR3 end, 3 residues past where the read stops, is filled in from the germline J gene. This chain uses TRBV7-9 with TRBJ1-3; maybe TRBD1 (5 bases). Germline V gene sequence: CDR1 SEHNR, CDR2 FQNEAQ (reference sequence). V lost 5 bases and J 2 bases, leaving 13 bases between the germline ends. This CDR3 has 15 residues. The CDR3 here is CASSPRGDTGNTIYF. CDR3 DNA (partial): TGTGCCAGCAGCCCACGGGGGGATACTGGAAACACC.

As to this clone: The DNA ends 3 residues before the CDR3 does, and the rest of the CDR3 is filled in from the germline J gene. The chain has TRBV11-1 and TRBJ1-2, with 8 bases matching TRBD1. V lost 5 bases to trimming and J lost 2 bases; unmatched junction nucleotides: 7. Per germline, CDR1 SGHAT and CDR2 FQDESV (reference sequence). The CDR3 has 15 amino acids. The part of the CDR3 DNA that was read is TGTGCCAGCAGCACCGGACAGGGAACGAACTATGGC. Translation gives CASSTGQGTNYG. Given in full, the CDR3 is CASSTGQGTNYGYTF.

With respect to this clone: With the read ending 3 residues before the CDR3 end, the germline J gene is used to fill in that end. The chain employs TRBV2 and TRBJ1-6; D perhaps matches TRBD1 (5 bases). Trimming left V 1 base short and J 7 bases short, with 8 bases between. This CDR3 has 14 residues. Germline values: CDR1 SNHLY, CDR2 FYNNEI. The sequenced CDR3 bases are TGTGCCAGCAGTGAAGGGGGCTACAATTCACCC. The encoded protein is CASSEGGYNSP. In full, the CDR3 is CASSEGGYNSPLHF.

As to this clone: The read comes to an end 3 residues before the CDR3 does, leaving the germline J gene to fill in the end. The rearrangement links TRBV13 to TRBJ2-2, with 13 positions matching TRBD2. CDR1 and CDR2 (germline): PRHDT, FYEKMQ (reference sequence). The CDR3 length is 16 residues. The V gene end was trimmed by 5 bases and the J gene end by 9 bases; junction bases not matched to a gene: 9. CDR3 bases read: TGTGCCAGCAGCGCCCAGACTAGCGGGAGGTCGTGGGAG. It translates to CASSAQTSGRSWE. The complete CDR3 reads CASSAQTSGRSWELFF.

The CDR3 spells CSASTPGVNYEQYF. Incomplete CDR3 DNA: TGCAGTGCTAGTACCCCAGGGGTAAACTACGAG. The chain employs TRBV20-1 and TRBJ2-7, with a tentative D call TRBD1 (6 bases). With the read ending 3 residues before the CDR3 end, the germline J gene is used to fill in that end. Deletions cut 3 bases from V and 3 bases from J, with 15 bases between. This CDR3 comprises 14 residues. CDR1 and CDR2 from the germline V gene are DFQATT and SNEGSKA (reference sequence).

Details on this clone: The read ends 3 residues shy of where the CDR3 ends; the end is completed using the germline J gene. The rearrangement joins TRBV10-1 to TRBJ2-7; a possible D gene is TRBD1 (5 bases). V was clipped by 4 bases and J by 5 bases, with 12 bases between them. Germline loops: CDR1 WNHNN, CDR2 SYGVQD (reference sequence). This CDR3 has 13 amino acids. The CDR3 bases that were read are TGCGCCAGCAGTGCAGGGCAGGTTGACGAG. Its protein is CASSAGQVDE. The whole CDR3 protein is CASSAGQVDEQYF.

As concerns this clone: The sequenced fragment ends 3 residues before the CDR3 boundary, so the rest is inferred from the germline J gene. The rearrangement links TRBV5-1 to TRBJ2-5; D perhaps matches TRBD1 (5 bases). CDR3 length equals 13 residues. The ends were cut back, 8 bases at V and 2 bases at J, with 13 bases in the middle. Germline lookup yields CDR1 SGHRS and CDR2 YFSETQ. The CDR3 sequence: CASTDSLQETQYF. The sequenced CDR3 bases are TGCGCCAGTACAGACAGTTTGCAAGAGACC.

Of note for this clone: The CDR3 end lies 3 residues beyond the end of the read and is filled in from the germline J gene. J is TRBJ2-5 and V is TRBV12-3 or TRBV12-4; 9 bases align to TRBD2. Trimming took 7 bases from V and 4 from J; bases not matched to a gene: 13. The length of the CDR3 is 16 residues. The CDR3 here is CASTLVGGRAGETQYF. CDR3 DNA, as far as it was read: TGTGCCAGCACCCTCGTTGGCGGGAGGGCTGGAGAGACC.

As regards this clone: The read stops 3 residues short of the end of the CDR3; the missing end is completed from the germline J gene. The chain links TRBV6-1 to TRBJ1-5; 11 nucleotides agree with TRBD1. CDR1 and CDR2 (germline): MNHNS, SASEGT. The trim removed 4 bases at V and 6 bases at J, leaving 8 bases unmatched. The CDR3 sequence is 16 residues long. This chain's CDR3 is CASSVQDRGLTQPQHF. The sequenced CDR3 bases are TGTGCCAGCAGTGTCCAGGACAGGGGGCTCACTCAGCCC.

A word on this clone: The read falls 3 residues short of the CDR3 end, and the missing part is taken from the germline J gene. The chain is built from TRBV30 and TRBJ1-2; TRBD1 might be the D (6 bases). The germline V and J ends were trimmed by 3 bases and 7 bases, with 15 bases remaining between them. Per the germline V gene, CDR1 is GTSNPN and CDR2 is SVGIG (reference sequence). This CDR3 has 13 amino acids. CDR3 loop: CAWSPTGIGGYTF. Incomplete CDR3 DNA: TGTGCCTGGAGCCCTACAGGGATTGGTGGC.

Note on this clone: Sequencing ends 3 residues short of the CDR3 end; the germline J gene provides the rest. This chain joins TRBV5-1 and TRBJ2-3; TRBD2 aligns across 10 bases. CDR1 and CDR2 from the germline V gene are SGHRS and YFSETQ. This CDR3 contains 16 residues. The J segment lost 2 bases and the V segment lost 0 bases, leaving 3 bases of the junction unmatched. The CDR3 DNA, read in part, is TGCGCCAGCAGCTTGGGGACTAGCGGCAACACAGATACG. Translated: CASSLGTSGNTDT. From start to end, the CDR3 is CASSLGTSGNTDTQYF.

To note about this clone: The CDR3 is cut off 3 residues early in the read; its end comes from the germline J gene. This chain links TRBV19 with TRBJ1-5, with D possibly matching TRBD1 (5 bases). Germline CDR1 is LNHDA and CDR2 is SQIVND (reference sequence). This CDR3 has 14 amino acids. Trimming cost V 6 bases and J 3 bases, with 12 bases left between them. The DNA read from the CDR3 is TGTGCCAGTAGGGGGCAGGGTTACAATCAGCCC. Protein product: CASRGQGYNQP. The whole CDR3 is CASRGQGYNQPQHF.

Worth noting for this clone: Coverage ceases 3 residues before the CDR3 finishes, and the germline J gene fills in the end. This chain links TRBV19 with TRBJ2-6, with a weak D call TRBD1 (6 bases). The length of the CDR3 is 14 residues. Trimming shortened V by 7 bases and J by 2 bases, and 9 bases separated the two germline ends. The germline CDR1 and CDR2 sequences are LNHDA and SQIVND (reference sequence). CDR3 loop: CASTEGAGANVLTF. CDR3 DNA, as far as it was read: TGTGCCAGTACTGAGGGGGCTGGGGCCAACGTC.

Partial CDR3 DNA: TGCAGTGCTAGAGGGTCCGGGACAAAAGGCTATGGC. Translated: CSARGSGTKGYG. The CDR3 in full is CSARGSGTKGYGYTF. The chain recombines TRBV20-1 with TRBJ1-2; tentative D call: TRBD1 (6 bases). The CDR3 extends 3 residues past the end of the read, so its final part is completed from the germline J gene. In germline, CDR1 is DFQATT, CDR2 SNEGSKA (reference sequence). This CDR3 has 15 residues. Between the trimmed V and J ends, which lost 1 base and 4 bases, there was a span of 16 bases.

CDR3: CSVEGDRTYEQYF. The DNA read from the CDR3 is TGCAGCGTTGAGGGGGACAGGACTTACGAG. The chain has TRBV29-1 and TRBJ2-7; 8 nucleotides match TRBD1. The CDR3 end is not reached by the read, which stops 3 residues before it; the germline J gene fills it in. The germline V gene has CDR1 SQVTM and CDR2 ANQGSEA. The V and J ends lost 3 bases and 4 bases, in that order; junction bases with no gene match: 5. CDR3 length: 13 residues.

Concerning this clone itself: The sequenced fragment ends 3 residues before the CDR3 boundary, so the rest is inferred from the germline J gene. The chain joins TRBV18 to TRBJ2-1, with TRBD2 as a possible D gene (6 bases). V lost 6 bases and J lost 0, with 18 bases in between. Germline lookup yields CDR1 KGHSH and CDR2 LQKENI. The CDR3 spans 17 residues. The CDR3 loop reads CASSRSPGGSSYNEQFF. CDR3 DNA (partial): TGTGCCAGCTCCCGCTCTCCAGGAGGGTCCTCCTACAATGAG.

Worth noting for this clone: Read sequence stops 3 residues before the CDR3 end, and the germline J gene provides the missing end. The chain combines TRBV7-9 with TRBJ2-7, with D uncertain. From germline, CDR1 is SEHNR and CDR2 FQNEAQ (reference sequence). Trimming pared 4 bases from V and 2 bases from J, leaving 9 bases between. This CDR3 spans 13 amino acids. The CDR3 sequence: CASSSATAYEQYF. The sequenced CDR3 bases are TGTGCCAGCAGCTCCGCTACTGCCTACGAG.

To note about this clone: Coverage ceases 3 residues before the CDR3 finishes, and the germline J gene fills in the end. The rearrangement links TRBV7-9 to TRBJ1-2; 7 bases agree with TRBD1. Germline V gene sequence: CDR1 SEHNR, CDR2 FQNEAQ (reference sequence). This CDR3 comprises 15 residues. J gave up 5 bases and V 3 bases, and 9 bases lay outside the gene matches. The CDR3 is CASSFFDREDYGYTF. CDR3 DNA, as far as it was read: TGTGCCAGCAGCTTCTTTGACAGGGAGGATTATGGC.

Concerning this clone itself: Read data end 3 residues before the CDR3 end; the end is taken from the germline J gene. This rearrangement joins TRBV5-1 to TRBJ2-7; 8 bases map to TRBD2. CDR1 and CDR2 from the germline V gene are SGHRS and YFSETQ. This CDR3 spans 15 amino acids. With V trimmed by 4 bases and J by 2 bases, 8 bases remained unmatched. The CDR3 protein is CASSASGSSAYEQYF. CDR3 DNA, as far as it was read: TGCGCCAGCAGCGCGAGCGGGAGCTCGGCCTACGAG. Complete variable domain (other parts from reference TRBV5-1 and TRBJ2-7): KAGVTQTPRYLIKTRGQQVTLSCSPISGHRSVSWYQQTPGQGLQFLFEYFSETQRNKGNFPGRFSGRQFSNSRSEMNVSTLELGDSALYLCASSASGSSAYEQYFGPGTRLTVT.

Remarks on this clone: The read terminates 3 residues ahead of where the CDR3 ends, so the germline J gene completes it. The rearrangement links TRBV5-1 to TRBJ2-1, with D perhaps matching TRBD2 (6 bases). The germline CDR1 and CDR2 sequences are SGHRS and YFSETQ. V lost 4 bases to trimming and J lost 6 bases, with 14 bases between them. There are 14 residues in the CDR3. CDR3 protein: CASSPVGGINEQFF. CDR3 DNA (partial): TGCGCCAGCAGCCCGGTTGGGGGGATCAATGAG.

Points on this clone: The sequenced fragment ends 3 residues before the CDR3 boundary, so the rest is inferred from the germline J gene. V and J are TRBV7-9 and TRBJ1-1, with D maybe TRBD1 (5 bases). V gave up 3 bases and J gave up 3 bases, with 14 bases separating them. CDR1 is SEHNR and CDR2 is FQNEAQ in the germline V gene (reference sequence). The CDR3 length is 15 residues. CDR3 bases read: TGTGCCAGCAGCTTCACAAGGGGAGGGGACACTGAA. Protein: CASSFTRGGDTE. The complete CDR3 sequence is CASSFTRGGDTEAFF.

Remarks on this clone: The read halts 3 residues ahead of the CDR3 end, with the missing end drawn from the germline J gene. The chain links TRBV2 to TRBJ2-3, with D unclear. Germline CDR1 SNHLY, CDR2 FYNNEI. The V gene lost 1 base and the J gene lost 7 bases, with 6 bases spanning the gap. The CDR3 has 12 amino acids. CDR3 loop: CASSEGPNTQYF. Partial CDR3 DNA: TGTGCCAGCAGTGAAGGTCCTAATACG. Looking up the rest from reference TRBV2 and TRBJ2-3 gives the full variable domain: EPEVTQTPSHQVTQMGQEVILRCVPISNHLYFYWYRQILGQKVEFLVSFYNNEISEKSEIFDDQFSVERPDGSNFTLKIRSTKLEDSAMYFCASSEGPNTQYFGPGTRLTVL.

In regard to this clone: Germline is not matched at one junction end, which may reflect a read error. The read halts 3 residues ahead of the CDR3 end, with the missing end drawn from the germline J gene. J is TRBJ2-7 and V is TRBV5-1; D unresolved. Germline V gene lookup returns CDR1 SGHRS and CDR2 YFSETQ. CDR3 length equals 13 residues. The CDR3 loop is CVSSLVVEREQYF. Incomplete CDR3 DNA: TGCGTCAGCAGCTTGGTGGTGGAGCGCGAG.

On this clone: The read halts 3 residues ahead of the CDR3 end, with the missing end drawn from the germline J gene. V usage is TRBV10-3 and J usage is TRBJ2-2; perhaps TRBD1 as D (5 bases). This CDR3 has 15 residues. Germline V CDR1 and CDR2: ENHRY, SYGVKD. Trimming stripped 2 bases from V and 0 bases from J, with 7 bases between. CDR3 residues: CAISERGANTGELFF. Partial CDR3 DNA: TGTGCCATCAGTGAGAGGGGCGCGAACACCGGGGAG.

Notes on this clone: With the read ending 3 residues before the CDR3 end, the germline J gene is used to fill in that end. This chain joins TRBV19 and TRBJ1-5, with 7 positions matching TRBD1. The germline CDR1 and CDR2 sequences are LNHDA and SQIVND (reference sequence). The V segment lost 10 bases and the J segment 3 bases; nucleotides outside the gene matches: 9. CDR3 size: 14 residues. CDR3 DNA (partial): TGTGCCACTCAGAGGGGGCAGCACAATCAGCCC. It translates to CATQRGQHNQP. The full-length CDR3 reads as CATQRGQHNQPQHF.

For this clone: The observed sequence ends 3 residues before the CDR3 terminus, with the missing tail filled in from the germline J gene. The J gene is TRBJ2-3, the V gene TRBV5-6; TRBD1 might be the D (6 bases). This CDR3 spans 14 amino acids. V lost 0 bases and J 3 bases, leaving 8 bases between the germline ends. Germline values: CDR1 SGHDT, CDR2 YYEEEE. CDR3 sequence reads: CASSLGGPTDTQYF. Partial CDR3 DNA: TGTGCCAGCAGCTTGGGGGGGCCTACAGATACG.